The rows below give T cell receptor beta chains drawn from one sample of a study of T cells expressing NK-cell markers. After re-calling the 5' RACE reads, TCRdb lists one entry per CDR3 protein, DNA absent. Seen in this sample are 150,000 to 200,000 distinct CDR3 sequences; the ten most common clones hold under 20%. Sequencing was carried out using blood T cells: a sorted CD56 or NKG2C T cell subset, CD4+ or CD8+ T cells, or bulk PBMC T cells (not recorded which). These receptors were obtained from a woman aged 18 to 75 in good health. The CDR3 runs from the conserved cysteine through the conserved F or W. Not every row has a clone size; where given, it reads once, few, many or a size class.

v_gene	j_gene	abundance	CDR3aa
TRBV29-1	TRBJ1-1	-	CSAGGQNTEAFF
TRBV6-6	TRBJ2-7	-	CASSYSTRNEQYF
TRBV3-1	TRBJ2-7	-	CASSQSVGLAGVEQYF
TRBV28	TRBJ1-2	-	CASGTGQIYGYTF
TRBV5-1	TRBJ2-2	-	CASSSAGGANTGELFF
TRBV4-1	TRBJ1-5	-	CASSQGTGQDQPQHF
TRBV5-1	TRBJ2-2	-	CASSFAGDRTGELFF
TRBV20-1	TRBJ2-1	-	CSAREGLAGETQFF
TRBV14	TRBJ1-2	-	CASSPDGTVIHYGYTF
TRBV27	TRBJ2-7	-	CASSLRVSGSSAYEQYF
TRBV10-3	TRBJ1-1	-	CAMNSPTGRGEAFF
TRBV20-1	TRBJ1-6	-	CSARDRGQGDSPLHF
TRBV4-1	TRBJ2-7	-	CASSQDSAGTSYEQYF
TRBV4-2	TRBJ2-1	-	CASSQEATGYYNEQFF
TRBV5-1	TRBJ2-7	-	CASSLLSSGAYEQYF
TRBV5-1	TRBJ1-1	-	CASSPGRERGNTEAFF
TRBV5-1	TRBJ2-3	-	CASSPGLSESTDTQYF
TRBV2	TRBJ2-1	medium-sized	CASIQRDSHNEQFF
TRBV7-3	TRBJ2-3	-	CASSDNTDTQYF
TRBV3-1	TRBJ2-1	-	CASSQLAGGGYEQFF
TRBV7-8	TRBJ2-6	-	CASSYVGNGAMAF
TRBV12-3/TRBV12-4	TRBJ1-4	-	CASSFGKGIEKLFF
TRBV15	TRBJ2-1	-	CATSSRLAGRGEQFF
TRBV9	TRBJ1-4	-	CASSDPGGQANEKLFF